This T cell receptor beta chain was recovered during a study of response to subunit inactivated influenza vaccine. General observations from the study: It was suggested by the authors that few new T cells are recruited by each seasonal influenza vaccination.

Per the germline V gene, CDR1 is SGHNT and CDR2 is YYREEE (reference sequence). J gave up 9 bases and V 4 bases, and 10 bases lay outside the gene matches. The CDR3 is 15 residues long. MiXCR, run by TCRdb on the RT-PCR reads, gives a single entry per CDR3 protein. This repertoire shows under 750,000 distinct CDR3 sequences, around 11% found once; its top ten account for about 9.4%. For this clonotype: Its specificity is unknown.

V gene TRBV5-4 combines with J gene TRBJ1-6; 7 nucleotides match TRBD1. Sample: PBMCs from blood, taken on the day of vaccination. The sequence came from a man aged 50 to 59 who received an inactivated influenza vaccine. The CDR3 DNA sequence: TGTGCCAGCAGCCTCCAAACAGGGGCCACTTCACCCCTCCACTTT. Translating it yields CASSLQTGATSPLHF. The full variable domain, with the rest looked up from reference TRBV5-4 and TRBJ1-6, is ETGVTQSPTHLIKTRGQQVTLRCSSQSGHNTVSWYQQALGQGPQFIFQYYREEENGRGNFPPRFSGLQFPNYSSELNVNALELDDSALYLCASSLQTGATSPLHFGNGTRLTVT.